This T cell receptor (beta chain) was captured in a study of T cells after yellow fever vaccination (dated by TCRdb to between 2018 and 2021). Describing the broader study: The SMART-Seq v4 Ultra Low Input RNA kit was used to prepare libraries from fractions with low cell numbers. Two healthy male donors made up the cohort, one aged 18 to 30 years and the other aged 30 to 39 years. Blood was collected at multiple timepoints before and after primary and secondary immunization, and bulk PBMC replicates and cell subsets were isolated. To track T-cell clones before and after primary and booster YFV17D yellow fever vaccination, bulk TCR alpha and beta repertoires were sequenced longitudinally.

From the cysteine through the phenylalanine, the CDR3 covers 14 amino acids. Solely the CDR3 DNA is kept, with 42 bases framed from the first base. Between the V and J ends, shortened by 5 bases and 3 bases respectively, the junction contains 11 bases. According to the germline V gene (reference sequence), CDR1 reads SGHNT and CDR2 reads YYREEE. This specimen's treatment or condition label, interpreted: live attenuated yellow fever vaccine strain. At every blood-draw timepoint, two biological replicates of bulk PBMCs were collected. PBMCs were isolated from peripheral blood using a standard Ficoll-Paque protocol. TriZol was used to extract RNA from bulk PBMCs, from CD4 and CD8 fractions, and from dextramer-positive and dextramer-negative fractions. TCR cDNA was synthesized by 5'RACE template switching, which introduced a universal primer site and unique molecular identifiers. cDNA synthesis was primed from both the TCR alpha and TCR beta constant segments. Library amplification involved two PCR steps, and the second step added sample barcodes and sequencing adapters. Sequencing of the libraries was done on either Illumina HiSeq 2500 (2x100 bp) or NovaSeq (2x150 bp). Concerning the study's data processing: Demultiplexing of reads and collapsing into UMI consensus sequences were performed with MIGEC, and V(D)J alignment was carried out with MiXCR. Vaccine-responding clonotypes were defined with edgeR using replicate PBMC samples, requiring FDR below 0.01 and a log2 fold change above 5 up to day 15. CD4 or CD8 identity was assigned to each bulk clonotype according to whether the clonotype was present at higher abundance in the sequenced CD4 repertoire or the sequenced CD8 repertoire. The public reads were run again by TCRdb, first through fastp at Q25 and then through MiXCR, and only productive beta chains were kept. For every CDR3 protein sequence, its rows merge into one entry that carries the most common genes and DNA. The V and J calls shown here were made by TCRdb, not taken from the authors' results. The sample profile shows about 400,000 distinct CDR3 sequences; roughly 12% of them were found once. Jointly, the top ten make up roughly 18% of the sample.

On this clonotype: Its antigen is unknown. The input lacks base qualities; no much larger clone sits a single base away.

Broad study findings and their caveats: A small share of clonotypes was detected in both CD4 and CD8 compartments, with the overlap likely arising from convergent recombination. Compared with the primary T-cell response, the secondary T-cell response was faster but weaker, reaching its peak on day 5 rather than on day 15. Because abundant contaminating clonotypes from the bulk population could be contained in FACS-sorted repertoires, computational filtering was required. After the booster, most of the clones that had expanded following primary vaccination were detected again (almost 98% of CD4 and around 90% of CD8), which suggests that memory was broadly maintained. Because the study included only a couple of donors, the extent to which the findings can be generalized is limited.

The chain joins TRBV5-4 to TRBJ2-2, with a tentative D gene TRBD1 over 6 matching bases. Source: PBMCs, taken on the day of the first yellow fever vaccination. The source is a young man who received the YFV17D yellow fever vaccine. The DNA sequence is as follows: TGTGCCAGCAGACGGGACACTCACACCGGGGAGCTGTTTTTT. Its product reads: CASRRDTHTGELFF. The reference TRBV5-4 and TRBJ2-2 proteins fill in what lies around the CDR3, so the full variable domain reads ETGVTQSPTHLIKTRGQQVTLRCSSQSGHNTVSWYQQALGQGPQFIFQYYREEENGRGNFPPRFSGLQFPNYSSELNVNALELDDSALYLCASRRDTHTGELFFGEGSRLTVL.